Listed here are 23 T cell receptor beta chains from one sample, sequenced in a study of CXCR3-negative and CXCR3-positive naive CD8 T cells. Libraries were UMI-labeled 5' RACE TRB cDNA. TCRdb reprocessed the 5' RACE reads and stores each CDR3 protein as one record, lacking DNA. The specimen's table records some 48,000 distinct CDR3 sequences. The sample comprised naive CXCR3- CD8+ T cells from blood. The subset is: CD45RO-CCR7+CD27+CD95- naive CD8+ T cells lacking CXCR3 (TNR3-). These receptors all stem from a human donor in good health. Some clones in this sample may be carry-over from other donors' samples.

The chain uses TRBV19 and TRBJ2-7; TCRdb selects TRBD1, and the lack of DNA leaves this call unchecked. Germline CDR1 LNHDA, CDR2 SQIVND (reference sequence). The CDR3 is 14 amino acids. The CDR3 loop is CASSTGTGIYEQYF.

This rearrangement joins TRBV14 to TRBJ2-3; TCRdb selects TRBD1, and the lack of DNA leaves this call unchecked. Germline CDR1 and CDR2: SGHDN and FVKESK. This CDR3 region has 19 residues. CDR3 region: CASSQQKPAGPLSTDTQYF.

The chain links TRBV6-5 to TRBJ2-4; TCRdb's assignment of TRBD1 cannot be checked, as there is no DNA. Per germline, CDR1 MNHEY and CDR2 SVGAGI. This CDR3 contains 18 residues. The CDR3 spells CASTPGWQAGVNKNIQYF.

The chain's CDR3 is CASSDSSRDTQYF. The V call is TRBV6-4, the J call TRBJ2-3. The CDR3 totals 13 residues. CDR1 and CDR2 (germline): MRHNA, SNTAGT.

CDR3: CASRYAFNEQFF. This chain joins TRBV6-1 and TRBJ2-1. Germline CDR1 and CDR2: MNHNS and SASEGT. The CDR3 is made up of 12 amino acids.

This chain links TRBV28 with TRBJ1-4. The germline V gene has CDR1 MDHEN and CDR2 SYDVKM. This CDR3 comprises 16 residues. This CDR3 reads CASSLSGAATNEKLFF. Full variable domain (remainder filled in from reference TRBV28 and TRBJ1-4): DVKVTQSSRYLVKRTGEKVFLECVQDMDHENMFWYRQDPGLGLRLIYFSYDVKMKEKGDIPEGYSVSREKKERFSLILESASTNQTSMYLCASSLSGAATNEKLFFGSGTQLSVL.

This chain links TRBV6-2 or TRBV6-3 with TRBJ2-7; no DNA is available, so the TRBD1 call from TCRdb remains unchecked. The germline gives CDR1 MNHEY, CDR2 SVGEGT. The CDR3 contains 15 residues. CDR3 sequence reads: CASSYGGVPSYEQYF.

The chain couples TRBV6-2 or TRBV6-3 to TRBJ2-1; TCRdb gives TRBD2 as the D gene, but with no DNA this cannot be confirmed. The V gene's germline CDR1 is MNHEY and CDR2 SVGEGT. This CDR3 has 14 amino acids. The CDR3 here is CASSPPGSYNEQFF.

This chain connects TRBV20-1 to TRBJ1-1; TCRdb proposes TRBD1, but this gene call is untestable without DNA. This CDR3 contains 15 residues. Germline values: CDR1 DFQATT, CDR2 SNEGSKA (reference sequence). CDR3 residues: CSARPGPELNTEAFF.

The chain uses TRBV29-1 and TRBJ2-7. This CDR3 contains 16 residues. The germline CDR1 and CDR2 sequences are SQVTM and ANQGSEA. CDR3 sequence reads: CSVEGVLTGRPYEQYF.

The chain couples TRBV5-1 to TRBJ1-1. The CDR3 sequence is 12 residues long. Germline loops: CDR1 SGHRS, CDR2 YFSETQ. CDR3 in amino acids: CASSLGHTEAFF. Drawing the rest from reference TRBV5-1 and TRBJ1-1, the complete variable domain is KAGVTQTPRYLIKTRGQQVTLSCSPISGHRSVSWYQQTPGQGLQFLFEYFSETQRNKGNFPGRFSGRQFSNSRSEMNVSTLELGDSALYLCASSLGHTEAFFGQGTRLTVV.

This sequence joins TRBV7-8 and TRBJ1-5; TCRdb picks TRBD1, but there is no DNA to check that call. The CDR3 extends over 15 amino acids. Germline lookup yields CDR1 SGHVS and CDR2 FQNEAQ. The chain's CDR3 is CASSLGGQGSQPQHF.

The V call is TRBV7-8, the J call TRBJ2-3; there is no DNA to check the TCRdb D call of TRBD1. CDR1 is SGHVS and CDR2 is FQNEAQ in the germline V gene. The CDR3 sequence is 18 residues long. The CDR3 loop is CASSFDRDRGSSTDTQYF. The entire variable domain, with the rest obtained from reference TRBV7-8 and TRBJ2-3, is as follows: GAGVSQSPRYKVAKRGQDVALRCDPISGHVSLFWYQQALGQGPEFLTYFQNEAQLDKSGLPSDRFFAERPEGSVSTLKIQRTQQEDSAVYLCASSFDRDRGSSTDTQYFGPGTRLTVL.

This chain links TRBV28 with TRBJ1-1; TCRdb gives TRBD1 as the D gene, but with no DNA this cannot be confirmed. The CDR3 covers 13 residues. CDR1 and CDR2 (germline): MDHEN, SYDVKM. The CDR3 region is CASSMGQHTEAFF.

The J gene is TRBJ2-1, the V gene TRBV20-1; the TRBD2 assignment by TCRdb is unverifiable without DNA. The CDR3 sequence is 17 residues long. The germline V gene has CDR1 DFQATT and CDR2 SNEGSKA (reference sequence). The CDR3 protein is CSASGLAGDPDDNEQFF.

The J gene is TRBJ2-1, the V gene TRBV6-5. CDR1 MNHEY and CDR2 SVGAGI come from the germline V gene. CDR3 size: 15 residues. CDR3 in amino acids: CASSYVGTPYNEQFF.

The rearrangement joins TRBV6-8 to TRBJ2-7. This CDR3 is 13 amino acids long. Per the germline V gene, CDR1 is MNHGY and CDR2 is SAAAGT. Here the CDR3 reads CASSRVKSTEQYF.

The chain is built from TRBV20-1 and TRBJ2-7; TCRdb's D call of TRBD1 is untestable without DNA. The CDR3 totals 13 residues. The germline CDR1 and CDR2 sequences are DFQATT and SNEGSKA (reference sequence). The CDR3 spells CSASGGHSYEQYF.

The V gene is TRBV4-3, the J gene TRBJ1-1; TCRdb returns TRBD1, unconfirmable since there is no DNA. The V gene's germline CDR1 is LGHNA and CDR2 YSLEER. This CDR3 is built from 14 residues. The chain's CDR3 is CASSQEGGGTEAFF.

The rearrangement links TRBV28 to TRBJ1-1; TCRdb's D gene call, TRBD1, goes unchecked for lack of DNA. The CDR3 has 13 amino acids. The germline V gene has CDR1 MDHEN and CDR2 SYDVKM. CDR3 region: CASSFTGYTEAFF.

The chain joins TRBV15 to TRBJ2-3; as DNA is missing, the TRBD2 call by TCRdb cannot be tested. Germline V CDR1 and CDR2: LNHNV, YYDKDF (reference sequence). This CDR3 is built from 14 residues. CDR3: CATSPMRGTDTQYF.

The chain joins TRBV5-1 to TRBJ2-7; without DNA, the TCRdb call of TRBD2 cannot be checked. The CDR3 length is 16 residues. CDR1 SGHRS and CDR2 YFSETQ come from the germline V gene. The CDR3: CASSFLRDSRSGEQYF. The full variable domain, in which reference TRBV5-1 and TRBJ2-7 provide the parts outside the CDR3, is KAGVTQTPRYLIKTRGQQVTLSCSPISGHRSVSWYQQTPGQGLQFLFEYFSETQRNKGNFPGRFSGRQFSNSRSEMNVSTLELGDSALYLCASSFLRDSRSGEQYFGPGTRLTVT.

CDR3 sequence reads: CASSLGTTNIQYF. The chain is built from TRBV7-3 and TRBJ2-4; TCRdb designates TRBD2, a call that cannot be tested without DNA. The CDR3 totals 13 residues. Germline values: CDR1 SGHTA, CDR2 FQGTGA. Supplemented by reference TRBV7-3 and TRBJ2-4, the full variable domain reads GAGVSQTPSNKVTEKGKYVELRCDPISGHTALYWYRQSLGQGPEFLIYFQGTGAADDSGLPNDRFFAVRPEGSVSTLKIQRTERGDSAVYLCASSLGTTNIQYFGAGTRLSVL.